This TCR beta chain emerged from a study of T cells in Graves' hyperthyroidism and ophthalmopathy. Study conclusions and caveats: Stable hyperthyroidism and ophthalmopathy were separated using 13 V-J signatures. Ophthalmopathy got predicted by the model a median approximately six months before its onset.

The investigators amplified TCR beta CDR3 regions from RNA transcripts. When the TCR CDR3 underwent first-round RT-PCR, the HTBI primer set was used. TCRdb itself ran the multiplex PCR reads through MiXCR, one entry per CDR3 protein. Of fewer than 400,000 distinct CDR3 sequences in the sample, approximately 15% were seen once. A word on this clonotype: No antigen is known for it.

Germline-derived CDR1 and CDR2 are MNHEY and SMNVEV (reference sequence). Trimming took off 5 bases at V and 7 bases at J, with 23 bases between the two ends. The CDR3 covers 16 residues. The rearrangement links TRBV27 to TRBJ1-2, with D possibly being TRBD1 (5 bases). The clonotype was recovered from a man younger than 45 with Graves' hyperthyroidism. The material sequenced was blood. Written as DNA, the CDR3 is TGTGCCAGCAGTCACTTTCCCCCTTCGGACACTTCTGGCTACACCTTC. Its protein is CASSHFPPSDTSGYTF.